This T cell receptor (beta chain) was profiled in a study of blood T cell repertoires in COVID-19. Study-wide context: From the United States, Italy and Spain came samples of acute and convalescent COVID-19. From T cells, B-cell-depleted T cells, or PBMCs came the material, which was cDNA or gDNA.

With 1 base removed from V and 4 bases from J, the gap between germline ends came to 13 bases. The CDR3 loop spans 16 amino acids. CDR1 and CDR2 from the germline V gene are MDHEN and SYDVKM. Seattle cases were enrolled at active infection and followed longitudinally. In the original analysis: Amplification from reference gene primers served as the basis for estimated nucleated cell counts. Produced via immunoSEQ multiplex PCR; TCRdb's table is partial and in-frame only. The D gene and trimming were derived from the DNA, and the V and J assignments and clone size from that table. The table lists 150,000 to 200,000 clones, around nine tenths of them singletons.

V gene TRBV28 combines with J gene TRBJ1-4; a weak D match, TRBD1 (6 bases). What was sequenced was peripheral blood. The sequence was obtained from a woman in her seventies with COVID-19, enrolled during active disease. The CDR3 protein is CASSLSLGGRNEKLFF. The CDR3 nucleotides are TGTGCCAGCAGTTTATCACTGGGGGGGCGTAATGAAAAACTGTTTTTT. The full variable domain, its missing parts supplied by reference TRBV28 and TRBJ1-4, is DVKVTQSSRYLVKRTGEKVFLECVQDMDHENMFWYRQDPGLGLRLIYFSYDVKMKEKGDIPEGYSVSREKKERFSLILESASTNQTSMYLCASSLSLGGRNEKLFFGSGTQLSVL.